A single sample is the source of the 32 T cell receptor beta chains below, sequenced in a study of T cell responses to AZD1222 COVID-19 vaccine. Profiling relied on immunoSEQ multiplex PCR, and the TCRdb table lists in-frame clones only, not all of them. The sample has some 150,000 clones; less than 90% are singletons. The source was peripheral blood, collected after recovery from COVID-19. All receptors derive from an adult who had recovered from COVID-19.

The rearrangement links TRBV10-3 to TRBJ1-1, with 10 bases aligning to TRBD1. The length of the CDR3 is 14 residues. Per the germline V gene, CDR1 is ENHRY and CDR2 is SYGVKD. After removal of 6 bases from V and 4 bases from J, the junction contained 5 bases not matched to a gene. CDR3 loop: CAIRGQGRGTEAFF. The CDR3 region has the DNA TGTGCCATCAGGGGACAGGGGCGGGGCACTGAAGCTTTCTTT.

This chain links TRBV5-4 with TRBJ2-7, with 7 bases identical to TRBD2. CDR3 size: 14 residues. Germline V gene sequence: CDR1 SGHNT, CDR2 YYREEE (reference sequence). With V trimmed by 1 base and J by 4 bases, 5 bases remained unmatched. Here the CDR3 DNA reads TGTGCCAGCAGCTTGTCGGCTAGCGGATACGAGCAGTACTTC. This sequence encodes CASSLSASGYEQYF. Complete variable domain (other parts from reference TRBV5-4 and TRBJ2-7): ETGVTQSPTHLIKTRGQQVTLRCSSQSGHNTVSWYQQALGQGPQFIFQYYREEENGRGNFPPRFSGLQFPNYSSELNVNALELDDSALYLCASSLSASGYEQYFGPGTRLTVT.

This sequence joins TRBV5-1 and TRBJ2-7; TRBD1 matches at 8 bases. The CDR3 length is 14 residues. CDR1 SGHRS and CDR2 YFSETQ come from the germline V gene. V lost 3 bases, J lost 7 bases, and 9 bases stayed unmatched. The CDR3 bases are TGCGCCAGCAGCTCCGGAGGACAGGGTAGGGAGCAGTACTTC. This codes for CASSSGGQGREQYF.

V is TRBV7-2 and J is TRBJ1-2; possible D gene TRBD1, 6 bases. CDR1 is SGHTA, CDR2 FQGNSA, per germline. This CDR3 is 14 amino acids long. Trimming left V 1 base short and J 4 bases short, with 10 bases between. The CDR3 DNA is TGTGCCAGCAGCTTAGACAACAGGGCCTATGGCTACACCTTC. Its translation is CASSLDNRAYGYTF.

The CDR3 DNA is TGTGCCAGCAGCTCCATGGGGCAGGGGTTGAACTATGGCTACACCTTC. Its protein product is CASSSMGQGLNYGYTF. V usage is TRBV5-5 and J usage is TRBJ1-2; D possibly corresponds to TRBD1 (6 bases). V lost 3 bases to trimming and J lost 2 bases, with 17 bases between them. There are 16 residues in the CDR3. Germline values: CDR1 SGHKS, CDR2 YYEKEE (reference sequence).

The DNA for the CDR3 is TGTGCCAGTAGTTCTCCGGGACAGGGTTTGTACGAGCAGTACTTC. This sequence encodes CASSSPGQGLYEQYF. V is TRBV19 and J is TRBJ2-7; 9 nucleotides agree with TRBD1. This CDR3 region has 15 residues. Germline V gives CDR1 LNHDA, CDR2 SQIVND (reference sequence). The junction had 9 bases not matched to a gene; V was cut back by 5 bases and J by 4 bases. The full variable domain, in which reference TRBV19 and TRBJ2-7 provide the parts outside the CDR3, is DGGITQSPKYLFRKEGQNVTLSCEQNLNHDAMYWYRQDPGQGLRLIYYSQIVNDFQKGDIAEGYSVSREKKESFPLTVTSAQKNPTAFYLCASSSPGQGLYEQYFGPGTRLTVT.

The CDR3 region is CASSGGESEAFF. Here the CDR3 DNA reads TGTGCCAGCAGCGGTGGGGAGAGTGAAGCTTTCTTT. The J gene is TRBJ1-1, the V gene TRBV9; the D is unclear. Germline values: CDR1 SGDLS, CDR2 YYNGEE. The CDR3 totals 12 residues. Between the trimmed V and J ends, which lost 3 bases and 7 bases, there was a span of 10 bases.

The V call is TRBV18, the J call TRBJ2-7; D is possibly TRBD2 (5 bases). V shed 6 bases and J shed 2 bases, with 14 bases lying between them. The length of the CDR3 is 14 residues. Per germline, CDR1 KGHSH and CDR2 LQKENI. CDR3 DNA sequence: TGTGCCAGCTCGCAACGGGGAATACCCTACGAGCAGTACTTC. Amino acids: CASSQRGIPYEQYF. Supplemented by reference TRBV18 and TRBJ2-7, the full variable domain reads NAGVMQNPRHLVRRRGQEARLRCSPMKGHSHVYWYRQLPEEGLKFMVYLQKENIIDESGMPKERFSAEFPKEGPSILRIQQVVRGDSAAYFCASSQRGIPYEQYFGPGTRLTVT.

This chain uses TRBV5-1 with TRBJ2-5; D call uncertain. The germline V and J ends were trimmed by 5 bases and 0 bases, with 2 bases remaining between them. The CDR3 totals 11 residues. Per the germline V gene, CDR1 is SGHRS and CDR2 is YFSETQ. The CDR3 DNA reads TGCGCCAGCAGGGACCAAGAGACCCAGTACTTC. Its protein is CASRDQETQYF.

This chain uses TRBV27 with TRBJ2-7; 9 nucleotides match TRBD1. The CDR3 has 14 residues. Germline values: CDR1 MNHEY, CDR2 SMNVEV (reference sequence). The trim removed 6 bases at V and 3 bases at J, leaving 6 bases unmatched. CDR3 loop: CASRATGGSYEQYF. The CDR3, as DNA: TGTGCCAGCAGAGCGACAGGGGGTAGCTACGAGCAGTACTTC.

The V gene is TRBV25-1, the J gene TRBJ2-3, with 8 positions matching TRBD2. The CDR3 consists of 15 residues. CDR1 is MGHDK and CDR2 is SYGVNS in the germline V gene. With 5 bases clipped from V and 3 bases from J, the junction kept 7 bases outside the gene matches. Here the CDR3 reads CASSPSGRGTDTQYF. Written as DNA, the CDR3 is TGTGCCAGCAGTCCTTCCGGGAGGGGTACAGATACGCAGTATTTT.

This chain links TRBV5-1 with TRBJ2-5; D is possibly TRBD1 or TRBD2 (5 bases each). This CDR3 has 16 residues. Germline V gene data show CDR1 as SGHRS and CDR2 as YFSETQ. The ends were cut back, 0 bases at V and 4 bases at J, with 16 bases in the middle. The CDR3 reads CASSLAPTTGGETQYF. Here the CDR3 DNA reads TGCGCCAGCAGCTTGGCCCCGACAACAGGAGGAGAGACCCAGTACTTC.

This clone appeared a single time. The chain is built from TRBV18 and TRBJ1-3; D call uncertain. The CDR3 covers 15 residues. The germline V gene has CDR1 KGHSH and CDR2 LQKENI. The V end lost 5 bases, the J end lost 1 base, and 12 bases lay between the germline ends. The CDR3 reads CASSIDGLSGNTIYF. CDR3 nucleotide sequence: TGTGCCAGCTCAATAGACGGCCTATCTGGAAACACCATATATTTT.

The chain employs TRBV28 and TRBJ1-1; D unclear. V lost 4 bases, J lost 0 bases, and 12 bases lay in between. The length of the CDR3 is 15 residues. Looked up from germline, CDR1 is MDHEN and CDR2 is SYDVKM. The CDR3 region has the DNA TGTGCCAGCAGTTCGCCCGACTACCTGAACACTGAAGCTTTCTTT. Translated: CASSSPDYLNTEAFF.

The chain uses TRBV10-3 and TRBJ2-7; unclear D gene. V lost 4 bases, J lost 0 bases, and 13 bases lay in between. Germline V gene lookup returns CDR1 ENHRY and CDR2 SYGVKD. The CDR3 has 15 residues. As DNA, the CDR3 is TGTGCCATCAGTGGCTCTGTCCAAAACTCCTACGAGCAGTACTTC. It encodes CAISGSVQNSYEQYF.

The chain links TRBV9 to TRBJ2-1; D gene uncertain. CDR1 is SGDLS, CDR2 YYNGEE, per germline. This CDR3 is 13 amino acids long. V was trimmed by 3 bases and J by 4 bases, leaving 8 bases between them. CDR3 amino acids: CASSGIDYNEQFF. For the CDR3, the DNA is TGTGCCAGCAGCGGGATAGATTACAATGAGCAGTTCTTC.

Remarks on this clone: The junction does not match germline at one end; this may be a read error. CDR3 amino acids: CASSFSGNTRELFF. Written as DNA, the CDR3 is TGTGCCAGCAGCTTTTCCGGGAACACCAGGGAGCTGTTTTTT. This chain connects TRBV5-4 to TRBJ2-2, with D possibly matching TRBD2 (5 bases). CDR1 is SGHNT, CDR2 YYREEE, per germline (reference sequence). The CDR3 sequence is 14 residues long.

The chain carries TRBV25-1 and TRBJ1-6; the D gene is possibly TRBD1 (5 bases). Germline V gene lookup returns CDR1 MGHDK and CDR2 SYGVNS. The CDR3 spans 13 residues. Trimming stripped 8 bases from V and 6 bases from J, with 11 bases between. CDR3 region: CASAAGTNSPLHF. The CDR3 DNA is TGTGCCAGCGCCGCGGGGACTAATTCACCCCTCCACTTT.

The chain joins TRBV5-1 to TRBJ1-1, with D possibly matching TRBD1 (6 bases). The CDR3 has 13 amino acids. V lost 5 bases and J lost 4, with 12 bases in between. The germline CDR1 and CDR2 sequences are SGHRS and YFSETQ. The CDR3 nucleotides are TGCGCCAGCAGGGACAGCCTGGGCACTGAAGCTTTCTTT. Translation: CASRDSLGTEAFF. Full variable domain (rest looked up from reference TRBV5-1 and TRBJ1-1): KAGVTQTPRYLIKTRGQQVTLSCSPISGHRSVSWYQQTPGQGLQFLFEYFSETQRNKGNFPGRFSGRQFSNSRSEMNVSTLELGDSALYLCASRDSLGTEAFFGQGTRLTVV.

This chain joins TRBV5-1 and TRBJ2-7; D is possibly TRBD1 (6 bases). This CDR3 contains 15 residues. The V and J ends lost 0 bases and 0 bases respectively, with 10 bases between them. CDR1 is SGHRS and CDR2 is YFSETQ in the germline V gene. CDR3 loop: CASSLAGTYSYEQYF. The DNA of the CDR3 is TGCGCCAGCAGCTTGGCCGGGACATACTCCTACGAGCAGTACTTC.

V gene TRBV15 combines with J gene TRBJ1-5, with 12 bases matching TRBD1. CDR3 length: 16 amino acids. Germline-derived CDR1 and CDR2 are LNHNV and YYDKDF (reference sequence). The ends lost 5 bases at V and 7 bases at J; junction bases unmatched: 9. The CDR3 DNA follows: TGTGCCACCAGCTATAAGGGACAGGGGGCATGGCAGCCCCAGCATTTT. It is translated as CATSYKGQGAWQPQHF. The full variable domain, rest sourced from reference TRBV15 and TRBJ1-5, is DAMVIQNPRYQVTQFGKPVTLSCSQTLNHNVMYWYQQKSSQAPKLLFHYYDKDFNNEADTPDNFQSRRPNTSFCFLDIRSPGLGDTAMYLCATSYKGQGAWQPQHFGDGTRLSIL.

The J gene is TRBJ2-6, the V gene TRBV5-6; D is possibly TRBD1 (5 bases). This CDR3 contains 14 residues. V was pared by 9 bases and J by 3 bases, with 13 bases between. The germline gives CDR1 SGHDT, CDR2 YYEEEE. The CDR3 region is CATTPGFGANVLTF. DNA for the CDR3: TGTGCCACCACCCCAGGGTTTGGGGCCAACGTCCTGACTTTC. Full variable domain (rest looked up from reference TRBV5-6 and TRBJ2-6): DAGVTQSPTHLIKTRGQQVTLRCSPKSGHDTVSWYQQALGQGPQFIFQYYEEEERQRGNFPDRFSGHQFPNYSSELNVNALLLGDSALYLCATTPGFGANVLTFGAGSRLTVL.

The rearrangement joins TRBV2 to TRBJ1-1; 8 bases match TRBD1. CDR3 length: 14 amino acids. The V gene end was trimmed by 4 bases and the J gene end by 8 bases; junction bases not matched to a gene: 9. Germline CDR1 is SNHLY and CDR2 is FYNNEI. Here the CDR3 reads CASSGDRLDLEAFF. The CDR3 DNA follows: TGTGCCAGCAGTGGGGACAGGTTGGATCTCGAAGCTTTCTTT. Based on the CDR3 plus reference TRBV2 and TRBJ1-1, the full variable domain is EPEVTQTPSHQVTQMGQEVILRCVPISNHLYFYWYRQILGQKVEFLVSFYNNEISEKSEIFDDQFSVERPDGSNFTLKIRSTKLEDSAMYFCASSGDRLDLEAFFGQGTRLTVV.

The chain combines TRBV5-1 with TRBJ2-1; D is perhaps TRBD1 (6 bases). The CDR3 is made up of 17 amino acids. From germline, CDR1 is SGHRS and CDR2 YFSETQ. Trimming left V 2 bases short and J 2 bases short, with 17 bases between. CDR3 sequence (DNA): TGCGCCAGCAGCTTTCAAGCAGGGGCGGGTGCCTACAATGAGCAGTTCTTC. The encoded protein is CASSFQAGAGAYNEQFF.

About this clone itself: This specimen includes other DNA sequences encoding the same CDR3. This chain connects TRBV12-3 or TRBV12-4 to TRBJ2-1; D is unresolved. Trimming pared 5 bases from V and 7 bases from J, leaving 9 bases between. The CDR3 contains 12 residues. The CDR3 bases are TGTGCCAGCAGTCGGTTAGGGAATGAGCAGTTCTTC. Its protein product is CASSRLGNEQFF.

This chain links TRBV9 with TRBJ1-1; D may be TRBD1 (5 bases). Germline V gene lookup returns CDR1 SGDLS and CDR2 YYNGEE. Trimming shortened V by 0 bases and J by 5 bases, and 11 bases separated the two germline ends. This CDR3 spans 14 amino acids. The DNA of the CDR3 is TGTGCCAGCAGCGTAGGAGGGGCTGAGACTGAAGCTTTCTTT. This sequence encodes CASSVGGAETEAFF.

CDR3 amino acids: CASSRQTGEQYF. The CDR3 DNA sequence: TGTGCCAGCAGTCGACAGACGGGGGAGCAGTACTTC. The chain joins TRBV12-3 or TRBV12-4 to TRBJ2-7, with D possibly being TRBD1 or TRBD2 (5 bases each). The CDR3 contains 12 residues. V was shortened by 5 bases and J by 7 bases, with 12 bases between the two germline ends.

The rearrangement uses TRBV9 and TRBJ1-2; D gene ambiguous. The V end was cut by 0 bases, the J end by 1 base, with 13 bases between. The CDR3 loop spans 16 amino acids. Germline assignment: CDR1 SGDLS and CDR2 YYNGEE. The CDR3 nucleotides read TGTGCCAGCAGCGTAGCTGAAGGTCCTCTTAACTATGGCTACACCTTC. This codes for CASSVAEGPLNYGYTF.

The CDR3 bases are TGCGCCAGCAGTGACCTCAGGGGACAGCTTCAAGAGACCCAGTACTTC. Amino acid sequence: CASSDLRGQLQETQYF. The chain employs TRBV10-1 and TRBJ2-5; TRBD1 agrees at 7 bases. The J segment lost 2 bases and the V segment lost 3 bases, leaving 9 bases of the junction unmatched. This CDR3 is 16 amino acids long. CDR1 is WNHNN, CDR2 SYGVQD, per germline (reference sequence).

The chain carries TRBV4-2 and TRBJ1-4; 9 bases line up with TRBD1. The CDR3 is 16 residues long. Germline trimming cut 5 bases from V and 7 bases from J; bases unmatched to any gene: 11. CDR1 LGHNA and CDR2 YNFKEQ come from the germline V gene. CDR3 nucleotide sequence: TGTGCCAGCAGCGCGCCGGACAGGGGCGGGAGTGAAAAACTGTTTTTT. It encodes CASSAPDRGGSEKLFF.

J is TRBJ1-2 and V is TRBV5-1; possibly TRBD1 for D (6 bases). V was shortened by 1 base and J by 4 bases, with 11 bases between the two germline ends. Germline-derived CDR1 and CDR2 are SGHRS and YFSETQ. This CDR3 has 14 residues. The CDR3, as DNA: TGCGCCAGCAGCTTGAAATCGGACAGCTATGGCTACACCTTC. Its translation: CASSLKSDSYGYTF. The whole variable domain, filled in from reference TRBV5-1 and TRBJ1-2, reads KAGVTQTPRYLIKTRGQQVTLSCSPISGHRSVSWYQQTPGQGLQFLFEYFSETQRNKGNFPGRFSGRQFSNSRSEMNVSTLELGDSALYLCASSLKSDSYGYTFGSGTRLTVV.

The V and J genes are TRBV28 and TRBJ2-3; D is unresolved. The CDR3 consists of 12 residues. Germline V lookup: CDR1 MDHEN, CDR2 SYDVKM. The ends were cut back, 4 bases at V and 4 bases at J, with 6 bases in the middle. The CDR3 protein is CASSSPADTQYF. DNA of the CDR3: TGTGCCAGCAGTTCCCCGGCAGATACGCAGTATTTT. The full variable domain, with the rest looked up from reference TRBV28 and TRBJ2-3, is DVKVTQSSRYLVKRTGEKVFLECVQDMDHENMFWYRQDPGLGLRLIYFSYDVKMKEKGDIPEGYSVSREKKERFSLILESASTNQTSMYLCASSSPADTQYFGPGTRLTVL.